The 26 T cell receptor beta chains in this list originate from one sample, sequenced in a study of cytomegalovirus exposure and HLA in healthy donors. Vbeta (60) and Jbeta (13) primers were used in the PCR. The method was immunoSEQ multiplex PCR; TCRdb's version includes in-frame clones alone and lacks a portion of them. Seen here are some 110,000 clones, roughly 74% observed once, and the top ten hold around 0.95%. Sequenced material: PBMCs. Every receptor here comes from a woman between 25 and 40 years old in good health and CMV-seronegative.

This clone was detected only a few times. V usage is TRBV5-6 and J usage is TRBJ2-2; TRBD2 is a possible D gene (5 bases). This CDR3 region has 15 residues. Trimming took 1 base from V and 6 from J, leaving 13 bases between them. CDR1 and CDR2 (germline): SGHDT, YYEEEE. CDR3 in amino acids: CASSLYASLAGELFF. CDR3 in DNA: TGTGCCAGCAGCTTGTATGCTAGCCTCGCCGGGGAGCTGTTTTTT.

The J gene is TRBJ1-3, the V gene TRBV2; the match to TRBD1 covers 9 bases. The CDR3 is 14 residues long. Germline CDR1 is SNHLY and CDR2 is FYNNEI. Trimming took 6 bases from V and 1 from J; bases not matched to a gene: 1. Here the CDR3 reads CASRGTGSGNTIYF. CDR3 nucleotide sequence: TGTGCCAGCAGGGGGACAGGGTCTGGAAACACCATATATTTT.

This rearrangement joins TRBV29-1 to TRBJ1-5; 7 nucleotides line up with TRBD1. The CDR3 runs to 13 residues. J lost 5 bases, V lost 6 bases, and 7 bases had no gene match. Germline V gene lookup returns CDR1 SQVTM and CDR2 ANQGSEA. The CDR3 DNA reads TGCAGCGTCGCAGGGGACAGAGATCAGCCCCAGCATTTT. This codes for CSVAGDRDQPQHF. The whole variable domain, filled in from reference TRBV29-1 and TRBJ1-5, reads SAVISQKPSRDICQRGTSLTIQCQVDSQVTMMFWYRQQPGQSLTLIATANQGSEATYESGFVIDKFPISRPNLTFSTLTVSNMSPEDSSIYLCSVAGDRDQPQHFGDGTRLSIL.

The CDR3 nucleotides read TGTGCCAGCAGCCAAGAGAAGGGAGGAAACACTGAAGCTTTCTTT. It specifies CASSQEKGGNTEAFF. The chain uses TRBV4-2 and TRBJ1-1; D is unclear. This CDR3 is 15 amino acids long. The germline CDR1 and CDR2 sequences are LGHNA and YNFKEQ. V lost 0 bases, J lost 2 bases, and 10 bases lay in between.

The gene calls are TRBV30 and TRBJ2-3, with D possibly being TRBD2 (6 bases). The V gene lost 0 bases and the J gene lost 3 bases, with 13 bases spanning the gap. CDR1 GTSNPN and CDR2 SVGIG come from the germline V gene (reference sequence). This CDR3 region has 15 residues. This CDR3 reads CAWSVDGSPTDTQYF. The CDR3 nucleotides are TGTGCCTGGAGTGTAGACGGGAGCCCAACAGATACGCAGTATTTT.

The chain couples TRBV11-3 to TRBJ1-1; D is ambiguous. This CDR3 has 15 residues. V shed 0 bases and J shed 4 bases, with 12 bases lying between them. CDR1 is SGHNT, CDR2 YENEEA, per germline. The CDR3 region has the DNA TGTGCCAGCAGCTTAGATGAGGTTTTGAGCACTGAAGCTTTCTTT. Translating it yields CASSLDEVLSTEAFF.

The V call is TRBV13, the J call TRBJ2-5; D is unclear. This CDR3 region has 13 residues. Germline V gene lookup returns CDR1 PRHDT and CDR2 FYEKMQ (reference sequence). Trimming pared 5 bases from V and 3 bases from J, leaving 10 bases between. CDR3 DNA sequence: TGTGCCAGCAGCCTCTTTAGAGAAGAGACCCAGTACTTC. It codes for CASSLFREETQYF.

V gene TRBV2 combines with J gene TRBJ2-1, with unresolved D. Germline lookup yields CDR1 SNHLY and CDR2 FYNNEI. The CDR3 spans 12 residues. V was trimmed by 8 bases and J by 6 bases, leaving 11 bases between them. The CDR3 DNA reads TGTGCCAGCCAAGGTGGCGGCAATGAGCAGTTCTTC. Translated, it gives CASQGGGNEQFF.

The V and J genes are TRBV27 and TRBJ2-1, with 7 nucleotides matching TRBD2. The CDR3 loop spans 15 amino acids. Looked up from germline, CDR1 is MNHEY and CDR2 is SMNVEV (reference sequence). V shed 6 bases and J 4 bases; nucleotides not matched to a gene: 9. The CDR3 loop is CASSTGWGGYNEQFF. The CDR3 DNA reads TGTGCCAGCAGCACCGGGTGGGGGGGTTACAATGAGCAGTTCTTC.

This rearrangement joins TRBV6-5 to TRBJ2-5; D is possibly TRBD1 (6 bases). V was cut by 5 bases and J by 5 bases, with 6 bases left in between. The CDR3 runs 11 residues. The V gene's germline CDR1 is MNHEY and CDR2 SVGAGI. CDR3 nucleotide sequence: TGTGCCAGCAGTCAGGGGGAGACCCAGTACTTC. Amino acids: CASSQGETQYF.

The chain is built from TRBV30 and TRBJ1-2; D is possibly TRBD1 (5 bases). The CDR3 runs to 14 residues. Germline CDR1 is GTSNPN and CDR2 is SVGIG (reference sequence). The V and J ends lost 0 bases and 8 bases respectively, with 16 bases between them. CDR3 DNA: TGTGCCTGGAGTGTACAAGGGGCTTATAAGGGCTACACCTTC. Amino acid sequence: CAWSVQGAYKGYTF. Combining the CDR3 with reference TRBV30 and TRBJ1-2 gives the whole variable domain SQTIHQWPATLVQPVGSPLSLECTVEGTSNPNLYWYRQAAGRGLQLLFYSVGIGQISSEVPQNLSASRPQDRQFILSSKKLLLSDSGFYLCAWSVQGAYKGYTFGSGTRLTVV.

The chain carries TRBV6-6 and TRBJ2-1; D possibly corresponds to TRBD1 (6 bases). V was shortened by 6 bases and J by 1 base, with 16 bases between the two germline ends. Germline assignment: CDR1 MNHNY and CDR2 SVGAGI (reference sequence). The CDR3 extends over 16 amino acids. The CDR3 reads CASSSYGQGSYNEQFF. As DNA, the CDR3 is TGTGCCAGCAGCTCCTACGGGCAGGGGTCCTACAATGAGCAGTTCTTC.

This clone was seen a few times. V gene TRBV5-1 combines with J gene TRBJ1-1; the match to TRBD1 covers 8 bases. This CDR3 spans 14 amino acids. The V gene's germline CDR1 is SGHRS and CDR2 YFSETQ. With V trimmed by 2 bases and J by 5 bases, 5 bases remained unmatched. The CDR3 region has the DNA TGCGCCAGCAGCTTTGACAGGGGAGGAACTGAAGCTTTCTTT. Its protein product is CASSFDRGGTEAFF.

This clone was seen a handful of times. The chain employs TRBV5-4 and TRBJ1-1; no reliable D call. Trimming removed 7 bases from V and 1 base from J, with 11 bases in between. Germline loops: CDR1 SGHNT, CDR2 YYREEE (reference sequence). The CDR3 extends over 13 amino acids. CDR3 nucleotides: TGTGCCAGCCGACCTTCGGGGAACACTGAAGCTTTCTTT. As protein: CASRPSGNTEAFF.

This clone was observed a handful of times. This chain connects TRBV5-1 to TRBJ2-1; TRBD2 aligns across 13 bases. J gave up 2 bases and V 3 bases, and 8 bases lay outside the gene matches. Germline V gene data show CDR1 as SGHRS and CDR2 as YFSETQ. CDR3 length equals 18 residues. The CDR3 reads CASSSGTSGVRTYNEQFF. In nucleotides, the CDR3 is TGCGCCAGCAGCTCCGGGACTAGCGGGGTACGAACCTACAATGAGCAGTTCTTC. Full variable domain (rest looked up from reference TRBV5-1 and TRBJ2-1): KAGVTQTPRYLIKTRGQQVTLSCSPISGHRSVSWYQQTPGQGLQFLFEYFSETQRNKGNFPGRFSGRQFSNSRSEMNVSTLELGDSALYLCASSSGTSGVRTYNEQFFGPGTRLTVL.

This chain links TRBV2 with TRBJ2-1, with D possibly being TRBD1 (6 bases). The CDR3 runs 15 residues. V lost 1 base to trimming and J lost 2 bases, with 9 bases between them. The germline V gene has CDR1 SNHLY and CDR2 FYNNEI. CDR3 nucleotides: TGTGCCAGCAGTGAAGAGGGACAACCCTACAATGAGCAGTTCTTC. Translating gives CASSEEGQPYNEQFF. The entire variable domain, with the rest obtained from reference TRBV2 and TRBJ2-1, is as follows: EPEVTQTPSHQVTQMGQEVILRCVPISNHLYFYWYRQILGQKVEFLVSFYNNEISEKSEIFDDQFSVERPDGSNFTLKIRSTKLEDSAMYFCASSEEGQPYNEQFFGPGTRLTVL.

As concerns this clone: The conserved phenylalanine or tryptophan normally closing the CDR3 is absent here, so this likely arose from a read error. No DNA is shown, since the ends of the CDR3 on it are uncertain; the CDR3 is the one TCRdb lists. V usage is TRBV6-1 and J usage is TRBJ1-2. The V gene's germline CDR1 is MNHNS and CDR2 SASEGT. The CDR3 has 14 residues if both end residues are counted. CDR3 protein: CASSEGAGEKLEAV.

CDR3 sequence: CASSLVGQGGSPLHF. The DNA of the CDR3 is TGCGCCAGCAGCTTAGTCGGACAGGGTGGTTCACCCCTCCACTTT. This chain links TRBV5-1 with TRBJ1-6; TRBD1 matches 8 bases. CDR1 is SGHRS and CDR2 is YFSETQ in the germline V gene. The V gene end was trimmed by 2 bases and the J gene end by 9 bases; junction bases not matched to a gene: 7. This CDR3 contains 15 residues. The whole variable domain, filled in from reference TRBV5-1 and TRBJ1-6, reads KAGVTQTPRYLIKTRGQQVTLSCSPISGHRSVSWYQQTPGQGLQFLFEYFSETQRNKGNFPGRFSGRQFSNSRSEMNVSTLELGDSALYLCASSLVGQGGSPLHFGNGTRLTVT.

The chain combines TRBV12-1 with TRBJ1-1; the table gives TRBD1 as D, unverified against the DNA. TRBV12-1 is a pseudogene locus. CDR3 length: 17 residues. CDR3 in DNA: TGTGCCAGCACCCTGCATGGAAAAGGGGGCATGAACACTGAAGCTTTCTTT. As protein: CASTLHGKGGMNTEAFF.

This rearrangement joins TRBV6-5 to TRBJ2-7, with 7 bases matching TRBD2. The length of the CDR3 is 14 residues. J was trimmed by 2 bases and V by 5 bases; bases with no gene match: 6. Germline CDR1 is MNHEY and CDR2 is SVGAGI. The CDR3 here is CASSAAAGAYEQYF. For the CDR3, the DNA is TGTGCCAGCAGTGCCGCCGCGGGGGCCTACGAGCAGTACTTC.

This clone was seen a few times. V and J are TRBV21-1 and TRBJ1-2; the D call in the table, TRBD1, was not verified against the DNA. TRBV21-1 has pseudogene status. This CDR3 is 13 amino acids long. CDR3 amino acids: CASSKPQNYGYTF. For the CDR3, the DNA is TGTGCCAGCAGCAAACCCCAGAACTATGGCTACACCTTC.

The chain carries TRBV6-1 and TRBJ1-1, with D perhaps matching TRBD1 (5 bases). Germline V lookup: CDR1 MNHNS, CDR2 SASEGT. V dropped 2 bases and J dropped 1 base, with 5 bases sitting between them. The CDR3 runs to 13 residues. Here the CDR3 reads CASSEQGNTEAFF. Written as DNA, the CDR3 is TGTGCCAGCAGTGAACAGGGGAACACTGAAGCTTTCTTT.

The gene calls are TRBV7-2 and TRBJ1-1; TRBD1 is a possible D gene (5 bases). This CDR3 has 14 residues. V dropped 5 bases and J dropped 6 bases, with 16 bases sitting between them. Germline CDR1 is SGHTA and CDR2 is FQGNSA. CDR3 amino acids: CASSPPRPGAEAFF. Here the CDR3 DNA reads TGTGCCAGCAGCCCACCCCGACCGGGGGCTGAAGCTTTCTTT.

The sample holds a few counts of this clone. The chain combines TRBV28 with TRBJ2-7; TRBD1 agrees at 9 bases. V lost 5 bases to trimming and J lost 6 bases; unmatched junction nucleotides: 11. The CDR3 covers 15 residues. Germline V lookup: CDR1 MDHEN, CDR2 SYDVKM. The CDR3 DNA sequence: TGTGCCAGCAGTGCCACCGGGACAGGGAATGGCGAGCAGTACTTC. Protein product: CASSATGTGNGEQYF. The whole variable domain, remainder taken from reference TRBV28 and TRBJ2-7, is DVKVTQSSRYLVKRTGEKVFLECVQDMDHENMFWYRQDPGLGLRLIYFSYDVKMKEKGDIPEGYSVSREKKERFSLILESASTNQTSMYLCASSATGTGNGEQYFGPGTRLTVT.

V usage is TRBV5-1 and J usage is TRBJ1-5; the match to TRBD1 covers 10 bases. V was clipped by 3 bases and J by 6 bases; unmatched bases: 6. This CDR3 spans 15 amino acids. Germline V gene lookup returns CDR1 SGHRS and CDR2 YFSETQ. CDR3 region: CASSSTGGAGQPQHF. CDR3 in DNA: TGCGCCAGCAGCTCGACAGGGGGCGCGGGTCAGCCCCAGCATTTT.

This clone came up once. The rearrangement links TRBV6-5 to TRBJ1-2, with 9 positions matching TRBD1. The CDR3 totals 13 residues. V shed 5 bases, J shed 7 bases, and the junction held 5 bases outside the gene matches. The germline gives CDR1 MNHEY, CDR2 SVGAGI. CDR3: CASSPGQGGGYTF. CDR3 in DNA: TGTGCCAGCAGTCCGGGACAGGGTGGTGGCTACACCTTC.